This T cell receptor beta chain is from a study of CD8 T cells in ankylosing spondylitis. This clonotype was seen ten or more times. The ends were cut back, 6 bases at V and 3 bases at J, with 12 bases in the middle. CDR1 and CDR2 from the germline V gene are DFQATT and SNEGSKA (reference sequence). CDR3 length: 12 amino acids. In TCRdb, the 5' RACE reads were re-called with MiXCR into one record per CDR3 protein. The table shows tens of thousands of distinct CDR3 sequences, with 4.5% to 6% occurring only once. The clonotype comes from a male donor with ankylosing spondylitis or in good health (not recorded which). This chain links TRBV20-1 with TRBJ2-7, with D perhaps matching TRBD1 (6 bases). Sequencing input: blood, either unsorted or a sorted T cell fraction (not recorded which). The DNA of the CDR3 is TGCAGTGCCCAGGGGAATCGCTACGAGCAGTACTTC. Translating gives CSAQGNRYEQYF.